The rows below give T cell receptor beta chains drawn from one sample of a study of human T cells and chemical hapten exposure. From the RACE reads, TCRdb called clonotypes with MiXCR, one entry per CDR3 protein. Among more than 85,000 distinct CDR3 sequences listed, 9.5% to 11% were seen once. The specimen was whole blood, collected in connection with sensitization to the hapten diphenylcyclopropenone (DPC). The source is a man aged 40-49 years with alopecia areata. Some clones in this sample may be carry-over from other donors' samples. CDR3s include the opening cysteine and the closing phenylalanine or tryptophan. D genes are given only for firm matches. Not all rows give a size; the values are once, few, many and, for expanded clones, a class.

v_call: TRBV3-2
d_call: .
j_call: TRBJ1-2
clone_size: few
cdr3_aa: CASSRGLSLCF
cdr3_nt: TGTGCCAGCAGCCGGGGGCTGAGTCTTTGTTTC

v_call: TRBV27
d_call: TRBD1
j_call: TRBJ2-7
clone_size: .
cdr3_aa: CASSLSARGHEQYF
cdr3_nt: TGTGCCAGCAGTTTATCGGCCAGGGGGCACGAGCAGTACTTC

v_call: TRBV15
d_call: .
j_call: TRBJ1-1
clone_size: few
cdr3_aa: CATSRGPGTEAFF
cdr3_nt: TGTGCCACCAGCAGAGGACCGGGAACTGAAGCTTTCTTT

v_call: TRBV7-9
d_call: .
j_call: TRBJ1-1
clone_size: few
cdr3_aa: CASSDDSDTEAFF
cdr3_nt: TGTGCCAGCAGCGACGACAGCGACACTGAAGCTTTCTTT

v_call: TRBV12-3/TRBV12-4
d_call: .
j_call: TRBJ1-4
clone_size: few
cdr3_aa: CASSPDGANEKLFF
cdr3_nt: TGTGCCAGCAGCCCGGACGGAGCTAATGAAAAACTGTTTTTT

v_call: TRBV29-1
d_call: TRBD2
j_call: TRBJ2-7
clone_size: few
cdr3_aa: CSVELAGEDEQYF
cdr3_nt: TGCAGCGTTGAACTAGCGGGAGAGGACGAGCAGTACTTC

v_call: TRBV20-1
d_call: TRBD2
j_call: TRBJ2-5
clone_size: .
cdr3_aa: CSARLAGQETQYF
cdr3_nt: TGCAGTGCTAGACTAGCGGGACAAGAGACCCAGTACTTC

v_call: TRBV5-6
d_call: .
j_call: TRBJ2-7
clone_size: .
cdr3_aa: CASSLAGRPSYEQYF
cdr3_nt: TGTGCCAGCAGCTTGGCCGGCAGACCCTCCTACGAGCAGTACTTC

v_call: TRBV18
d_call: .
j_call: TRBJ1-1
clone_size: many
cdr3_aa: CASSPTSQMNTEAFF
cdr3_nt: TGTGCCAGCTCACCTACCAGCCAAATGAACACTGAAGCTTTCTTT

v_call: TRBV4-3
d_call: .
j_call: TRBJ2-4
clone_size: few
cdr3_aa: CASSQELGRDQNIQYF
cdr3_nt: TGCGCCAGCAGCCAAGAGCTAGGAAGGGACCAAAACATTCAGTACTTC

v_call: TRBV28
d_call: .
j_call: TRBJ1-1
clone_size: many
cdr3_aa: CASTVVAAVGRDTEAFF
cdr3_nt: TGTGCCAGCACCGTGGTGGCGGCCGTGGGAAGGGACACTGAAGCTTTCTTT

v_call: TRBV25-1
d_call: TRBD2
j_call: TRBJ2-1
clone_size: .
cdr3_aa: CASSELKRAGGSDREQFF
cdr3_nt: TGTGCCAGCAGTGAACTCAAGAGAGCGGGAGGCTCTGACCGGGAGCAGTTCTTC

v_call: TRBV5-1
d_call: TRBD2
j_call: TRBJ2-1
clone_size: .
cdr3_aa: CASSLVGSGSPYNEQFF
cdr3_nt: TGCGCCAGCAGCTTGGTGGGTAGCGGGAGCCCTTACAATGAGCAGTTCTTC

v_call: TRBV6-2/TRBV6-3
d_call: .
j_call: TRBJ1-2
clone_size: .
cdr3_aa: CASSLQGQYGYTF
cdr3_nt: TGTGCCAGCAGCCTACAGGGTCAGTATGGCTACACCTTC

v_call: TRBV7-2
d_call: .
j_call: TRBJ1-2
clone_size: .
cdr3_aa: CASSVRRQAPNYGYTF
cdr3_nt: TGTGCCAGCAGCGTACGACGACAGGCCCCTAACTATGGCTACACCTTC

v_call: TRBV6-2/TRBV6-3
d_call: TRBD1
j_call: TRBJ1-5
clone_size: few
cdr3_aa: CASNPGQGFNQPQHF
cdr3_nt: TGTGCCAGCAACCCGGGACAGGGTTTTAATCAGCCCCAGCATTTT

v_call: TRBV12-3/TRBV12-4
d_call: .
j_call: TRBJ1-2
clone_size: few
cdr3_aa: CASSLDPQTYGYTF
cdr3_nt: TGTGCCAGCAGTTTAGACCCGCAGACATATGGCTACACCTTC

v_call: TRBV9
d_call: TRBD1
j_call: TRBJ2-1
clone_size: .
cdr3_aa: CASSYTGDEQFF
cdr3_nt: TGTGCCAGCAGCTACACAGGGGACGAGCAGTTCTTC

v_call: TRBV12-3/TRBV12-4
d_call: TRBD2
j_call: TRBJ2-1
clone_size: few
cdr3_aa: CASSLADGLAFNEQFF
cdr3_nt: TGTGCCAGCAGTTTAGCGGACGGACTAGCGTTCAATGAGCAGTTCTTC

v_call: TRBV28
d_call: .
j_call: TRBJ2-3
clone_size: few
cdr3_aa: CASSLGGVPLTDTQYF
cdr3_nt: TGTGCCAGCAGTTTGGGGGGCGTACCCCTCACAGATACGCAGTATTTT

v_call: TRBV19
d_call: .
j_call: TRBJ1-5
clone_size: few
cdr3_aa: CASSIRRETHNQPQHF
cdr3_nt: TGTGCCAGTAGTATTCGGCGGGAGACCCACAATCAGCCCCAGCATTTT

v_call: TRBV10-3
d_call: .
j_call: TRBJ1-2
clone_size: few
cdr3_aa: CAIGGKTNYGYTF
cdr3_nt: TGTGCCATCGGGGGAAAAACTAACTATGGCTACACCTTC

v_call: TRBV9
d_call: .
j_call: TRBJ2-2
clone_size: few
cdr3_aa: CASKAETNTGELFF
cdr3_nt: TGTGCCAGCAAGGCGGAGACGAACACCGGGGAGCTGTTTTTT

v_call: TRBV20-1
d_call: TRBD2
j_call: TRBJ2-7
clone_size: many
cdr3_aa: CSARDTGGPYEQYF
cdr3_nt: TGCAGTGCTAGAGATACGGGAGGGCCCTACGAGCAGTACTTC

v_call: TRBV6-5
d_call: .
j_call: TRBJ1-1
clone_size: .
cdr3_aa: CASSYSWGMNTEAFF
cdr3_nt: TGTGCCAGCAGTTACTCGTGGGGCATGAACACTGAAGCTTTCTTT

v_call: TRBV19
d_call: TRBD2
j_call: TRBJ2-3
clone_size: few
cdr3_aa: CASSIGAGVADTQYF
cdr3_nt: TGTGCCAGTAGTATCGGAGCGGGAGTGGCAGATACGCAGTATTTT

v_call: TRBV24-1
d_call: .
j_call: TRBJ2-3
clone_size: many
cdr3_aa: CATSRSTDTQYF
cdr3_nt: TGTGCCACCTCACGTAGCACAGATACGCAGTATTTT

v_call: TRBV6-5
d_call: .
j_call: TRBJ1-1
clone_size: .
cdr3_aa: CASRTGALTFMNTEAFF
cdr3_nt: TGTGCCAGCAGGACGGGGGCGCTTACTTTCATGAACACTGAAGCTTTCTTT

v_call: TRBV6-2/TRBV6-3
d_call: .
j_call: TRBJ2-3
clone_size: .
cdr3_aa: CASNSDPWADTQYF
cdr3_nt: TGTGCCAGCAATTCCGATCCTTGGGCAGATACGCAGTATTTT

v_call: TRBV19
d_call: TRBD2
j_call: TRBJ2-1
clone_size: .
cdr3_aa: CASSGRRTSFGRNEQFF
cdr3_nt: TGTGCCAGTAGTGGTCGCAGGACTAGCTTCGGGAGGAATGAGCAGTTCTTC

v_call: TRBV19
d_call: TRBD1
j_call: TRBJ2-5
clone_size: .
cdr3_aa: CASSIQGVETQYF
cdr3_nt: TGTGCCAGTAGCATCCAGGGGGTTGAGACCCAGTACTTC

v_call: TRBV27
d_call: TRBD2
j_call: TRBJ2-1
clone_size: .
cdr3_aa: CASSLFVPSGYNEQFF
cdr3_nt: TGTGCCAGCAGTTTATTCGTCCCTAGCGGCTACAATGAGCAGTTCTTC

v_call: TRBV20-1
d_call: .
j_call: TRBJ1-5
clone_size: few
cdr3_aa: CSATPDSSSNQPQHF
cdr3_nt: TGCAGTGCTACCCCGGACAGTTCTAGCAATCAGCCCCAGCATTTT

v_call: TRBV2
d_call: .
j_call: TRBJ1-2
clone_size: many
cdr3_aa: CAIDYGYTF
cdr3_nt: TGTGCCATCGATTATGGCTACACCTTC

v_call: TRBV7-9
d_call: TRBD1
j_call: TRBJ2-1
clone_size: .
cdr3_aa: CASSLGQAIMNEQFF
cdr3_nt: TGTGCCAGCAGCTTGGGACAGGCGATTATGAATGAGCAGTTCTTC

v_call: TRBV10-3
d_call: TRBD1
j_call: TRBJ1-5
clone_size: .
cdr3_aa: CAISLTGDQPQHF
cdr3_nt: TGTGCCATCAGCCTAACAGGGGATCAGCCCCAGCATTTT

v_call: TRBV6-2/TRBV6-3
d_call: TRBD2
j_call: TRBJ2-1
clone_size: .
cdr3_aa: CASNPGTSGHNEQFF
cdr3_nt: TGTGCCAGCAACCCCGGGACTAGCGGCCACAATGAGCAGTTCTTC

v_call: TRBV15
d_call: TRBD1
j_call: TRBJ1-2
clone_size: many
cdr3_aa: CATSRDFVTGEDGYTF
cdr3_nt: TGTGCCACCAGCAGAGATTTCGTGACAGGGGAGGATGGCTACACCTTC

v_call: TRBV5-6
d_call: TRBD1
j_call: TRBJ1-2
clone_size: few
cdr3_aa: CASSLAGDSNPRNYGYTF
cdr3_nt: TGTGCCAGCAGCCTGGCCGGGGACAGTAACCCGAGGAACTATGGCTACACCTTC

v_call: TRBV4-2
d_call: TRBD2
j_call: TRBJ2-1
clone_size: few
cdr3_aa: CASSQDRSSGRYNEQFF
cdr3_nt: TGTGCCAGCAGCCAAGATCGATCTAGCGGGAGGTACAATGAGCAGTTCTTC

v_call: TRBV18
d_call: .
j_call: TRBJ2-5
clone_size: .
cdr3_aa: CASSQQGIVIGQYF
cdr3_nt: TGTGCCAGCTCACAGCAGGGTATTGTGATTGGCCAGTACTTC

v_call: TRBV5-6
d_call: .
j_call: TRBJ1-4
clone_size: .
cdr3_aa: CASSLGEVDEKLFF
cdr3_nt: TGTGCCAGCAGCTTGGGGGAGGTCGATGAAAAACTGTTTTTT

v_call: TRBV20-1
d_call: TRBD2
j_call: TRBJ2-1
clone_size: .
cdr3_aa: CSANSRTSGEAEQFF
cdr3_nt: TGCAGTGCAAACTCCCGGACTAGCGGGGAGGCTGAGCAGTTCTTC

v_call: TRBV3-1
d_call: TRBD2
j_call: TRBJ2-1
clone_size: many
cdr3_aa: CASSHWTSGAGEQFF
cdr3_nt: TGTGCCAGCAGCCATTGGACTAGCGGGGCCGGGGAGCAGTTCTTC

v_call: TRBV10-3
d_call: .
j_call: TRBJ1-3
clone_size: .
cdr3_aa: CAISEDRSGNTIYF
cdr3_nt: TGTGCCATCAGTGAGGACCGTTCTGGAAACACCATATATTTT

v_call: TRBV9
d_call: .
j_call: TRBJ2-1
clone_size: few
cdr3_aa: CASSVGLKIRASSYNEQFF
cdr3_nt: TGTGCCAGCAGCGTAGGCCTTAAAATACGAGCGAGCTCCTACAATGAGCAGTTCTTC

v_call: TRBV20-1
d_call: TRBD2
j_call: TRBJ2-5
clone_size: few
cdr3_aa: CSARTSGEPETQYF
cdr3_nt: TGCAGTGCTAGGACTAGCGGGGAACCGGAGACCCAGTACTTC

v_call: TRBV20-1
d_call: TRBD2
j_call: TRBJ2-5
clone_size: few
cdr3_aa: CSASGTSGTQETQYF
cdr3_nt: TGCAGTGCTTCCGGGACTAGCGGGACTCAAGAGACCCAGTACTTC

v_call: TRBV25-1
d_call: .
j_call: TRBJ2-7
clone_size: .
cdr3_aa: CASSESMSSYEQYF
cdr3_nt: TGTGCCAGCAGTGAATCGATGAGCTCCTACGAGCAGTACTTC

v_call: TRBV25-1
d_call: .
j_call: TRBJ1-1
clone_size: few
cdr3_aa: CASIKNTEAFF
cdr3_nt: TGTGCCAGCATCAAGAACACTGAAGCTTTCTTT

v_call: TRBV14
d_call: .
j_call: TRBJ2-3
clone_size: many
cdr3_aa: CASSQDRLSTDTQYF
cdr3_nt: TGTGCCAGCAGCCAAGATAGGCTGTCCACAGATACGCAGTATTTT

v_call: TRBV2
d_call: TRBD1
j_call: TRBJ1-1
clone_size: .
cdr3_aa: CASRDGTGVTEAFF
cdr3_nt: TGTGCCAGCAGAGACGGGACAGGGGTTACTGAAGCTTTCTTT

v_call: TRBV29-1
d_call: TRBD2
j_call: TRBJ2-1
clone_size: few
cdr3_aa: CSVSGLAGGSPYNEQFF
cdr3_nt: TGCAGCGTTTCCGGACTAGCGGGAGGTTCCCCCTACAATGAGCAGTTCTTC